These T cell receptor beta chains were read from a single sample in a study of graft-versus-host responses after intestinal transplantation. Some clones are missing from TCRdb's copy, which holds only in-frame ones; the method was immunoSEQ multiplex PCR. The table shows about 7,000 clones, with roughly a third occurring only once. This specimen was alloreactive CD8+ T cells from a mixed lymphocyte reaction culture, taken before transplantation. The source is a human patient who was an organ donor for intestinal transplantation. The CDR3 runs from the conserved cysteine through the conserved F or W. The order of the fields is CDR3 protein, CDR3 DNA, V gene, clone size, D gene, J gene. D genes are given only for firm matches. Not all rows give a size; the values are once, few, many and, for expanded clones, a class.

CDR3aa: CASSQKVGGDYGYTF; CDR3nt: TGTGCCAGCAGCCAAAAGGTCGGGGGTGACTATGGCTACACCTTC; v_gene: TRBV4-1; abundance: few; d_gene: .; j_gene: TRBJ1-2
CDR3aa: CSVDLTDTQYF; CDR3nt: TGCAGCGTCGACCTCACAGATACGCAGTATTTT; v_gene: TRBV29-1; abundance: few; d_gene: .; j_gene: TRBJ2-3
CDR3aa: CATSRVGVRRPYNEQFF; CDR3nt: TGTGCCACCAGCAGAGTTGGAGTCAGGAGGCCCTACAATGAGCAGTTCTTC; v_gene: TRBV15; abundance: .; d_gene: .; j_gene: TRBJ2-1
CDR3aa: CASTETGNTEAFF; CDR3nt: TGCGCCAGCACGGAGACGGGGAACACTGAAGCTTTCTTT; v_gene: TRBV4-1; abundance: .; d_gene: .; j_gene: TRBJ1-1
CDR3aa: CASSVFPYQYF; CDR3nt: TGTGCCAGCAGTGTTTTCCCATATCAGTACTTC; v_gene: TRBV6-6; abundance: few; d_gene: .; j_gene: TRBJ2-7
CDR3aa: CASSLALEGAGTDTQYF; CDR3nt: TGTGCCAGCAGCTTGGCGCTGGAGGGTGCGGGCACAGATACGCAGTATTTT; v_gene: TRBV4-2; abundance: few; d_gene: .; j_gene: TRBJ2-3
CDR3aa: CASSPGVGAYEQYF; CDR3nt: TGTGCCAGCAGCCCAGGGGTGGGCGCCTACGAGCAGTACTTC; v_gene: TRBV5-3; abundance: few; d_gene: .; j_gene: TRBJ2-7
CDR3aa: CASSYIASGELFF; CDR3nt: TGTGCCAGCAGCTATATAGCGTCCGGGGAGCTGTTTTTT; v_gene: TRBV11-2; abundance: .; d_gene: .; j_gene: TRBJ2-2
CDR3aa: CASSFGTGPYEQYF; CDR3nt: TGTGCCAGCAGTTTCGGGACCGGTCCCTACGAGCAGTACTTC; v_gene: TRBV25-1; abundance: large; d_gene: .; j_gene: TRBJ2-7
CDR3aa: CASSPGVGAYEQYF; CDR3nt: TGTGCCAGCAGCCCAGGGGTGGGCGCCTACGAGCAGTACTTC; v_gene: TRBV11-3; abundance: few; d_gene: .; j_gene: TRBJ2-7
CDR3aa: CASSGGLVYNEQFF; CDR3nt: TGTGCCAGCTCCGGGGGACTAGTGTACAATGAGCAGTTCTTC; v_gene: TRBV6-6; abundance: .; d_gene: TRBD2; j_gene: TRBJ2-1
CDR3aa: CASSEPGLDNEQFF; CDR3nt: TGTGCCAGCAGCGAACCGGGACTAGACAATGAGCAGTTCTTC; v_gene: TRBV7-3; abundance: .; d_gene: TRBD2; j_gene: TRBJ2-1
CDR3aa: CASKIAPRHEQFF; CDR3nt: TGTGCCTCGAAAATTGCCCCCCGCCATGAGCAGTTCTTC; v_gene: TRBV10-3; abundance: .; d_gene: .; j_gene: TRBJ2-1
CDR3aa: CASSLHTEAFF; CDR3nt: TGTGCCAGCAGCTTGCACACTGAAGCTTTCTTT; v_gene: TRBV7-2; abundance: .; d_gene: .; j_gene: TRBJ1-1
CDR3aa: CASSQDLLAGGPFDTQYF; CDR3nt: TGCGCCAGCAGCCAAGATCTGCTAGCGGGGGGCCCTTTTGATACGCAGTATTTT; v_gene: TRBV4-3; abundance: few; d_gene: TRBD2; j_gene: TRBJ2-3
CDR3aa: CASSLRYQGGRETQYF; CDR3nt: TGTGCCAGCAGCTTACGATACCAGGGGGGAAGGGAGACCCAGTACTTC; v_gene: TRBV7-3; abundance: .; d_gene: .; j_gene: TRBJ2-5
CDR3aa: CASSHRTGAGNYGYTF; CDR3nt: TGCGCCAGCAGTCACCGCACAGGGGCCGGGAACTATGGCTACACCTTC; v_gene: TRBV23-1; abundance: .; d_gene: TRBD1; j_gene: TRBJ1-2
CDR3aa: CASSFGGNEQFF; CDR3nt: TGTGCCAGCAGTTTCGGGGGCAATGAGCAGTTCTTC; v_gene: TRBV27; abundance: .; d_gene: .; j_gene: TRBJ2-1
CDR3aa: CASSLLGGIPEAFF; CDR3nt: TGTGCCAGTAGTCTACTAGGGGGAATCCCTGAAGCTTTCTTT; v_gene: TRBV19; abundance: .; d_gene: .; j_gene: TRBJ1-1
CDR3aa: CASSGRDVARSHYGYTF; CDR3nt: TGTGCCAGCAGTGGCCGTGATGTGGCCAGGTCCCACTATGGCTACACCTTC; v_gene: TRBV6-4; abundance: .; d_gene: .; j_gene: TRBJ1-2
CDR3aa: CSVDTGDTYEQYF; CDR3nt: TGCAGCGTTGATACAGGAGACACCTACGAGCAGTACTTC; v_gene: TRBV29-1; abundance: few; d_gene: .; j_gene: TRBJ2-7
CDR3aa: CASSYSFGGDEQFF; CDR3nt: TGTGCCAGCAGTTACTCGTTTGGAGGAGATGAGCAGTTCTTC; v_gene: TRBV6-8; abundance: few; d_gene: .; j_gene: TRBJ2-1
CDR3aa: CASSSIENYGYTF; CDR3nt: TGCGCCAGCAGCAGCATCGAGAACTATGGCTACACCTTC; v_gene: TRBV5-1; abundance: .; d_gene: .; j_gene: TRBJ1-2
CDR3aa: CASSRQDRTFGEQYF; CDR3nt: TGTGCCAGCAGCCGACAGGACAGGACCTTCGGCGAGCAGTACTTC; v_gene: TRBV7-4; abundance: .; d_gene: TRBD1; j_gene: TRBJ2-7
CDR3aa: CASSFVVDSAEQYF; CDR3nt: TGTGCCAGCAGCTTTGTCGTGGACTCCGCCGAGCAGTACTTC; v_gene: TRBV7-9; abundance: .; d_gene: .; j_gene: TRBJ2-7
CDR3aa: CASSFTGHQPQHF; CDR3nt: TGTGCCAGCAGTTTCACAGGGCATCAGCCCCAGCATTTT; v_gene: TRBV27; abundance: medium-sized; d_gene: .; j_gene: TRBJ1-5
CDR3aa: CASSLSPGLAGGHHMDTQYF; CDR3nt: TGTGCCAGCAGTTTATCCCCGGGACTAGCGGGGGGGCATCATATGGATACGCAGTATTTT; v_gene: TRBV27; abundance: few; d_gene: TRBD2; j_gene: TRBJ2-3
CDR3aa: CASSLFWGGHTGAFF; CDR3nt: TGTGCCAGCAGCTTATTTTGGGGGGGCCATACTGGGGCTTTCTTT; v_gene: TRBV7-6; abundance: .; d_gene: .; j_gene: TRBJ1-1
CDR3aa: CASSYSSLWDEQFF; CDR3nt: TGTGCCAGCAGTTACTCTAGCCTCTGGGATGAGCAGTTCTTC; v_gene: TRBV6-5; abundance: .; d_gene: .; j_gene: TRBJ2-1
CDR3aa: CASSSTGERTYGYTF; CDR3nt: TGTGCCAGCAGCTCCACAGGGGAACGTACCTATGGCTACACCTTC; v_gene: TRBV7-3; abundance: few; d_gene: TRBD1; j_gene: TRBJ1-2
CDR3aa: CASSLTTGAFYGYTF; CDR3nt: TGTGCCAGCAGTTTGACTACAGGGGCGTTCTATGGCTACACCTTC; v_gene: TRBV27; abundance: .; d_gene: TRBD1; j_gene: TRBJ1-2
CDR3aa: CASSIRDSLDEQYF; CDR3nt: TGTGCCAGTAGTATCCGGGACAGCCTTGACGAGCAGTACTTC; v_gene: TRBV19; abundance: .; d_gene: TRBD1; j_gene: TRBJ2-7
CDR3aa: CASSPGTGPYYGYTF; CDR3nt: TGCGCCAGCAGCCCAGGGACAGGGCCTTACTATGGCTACACCTTC; v_gene: TRBV4-3; abundance: medium-sized; d_gene: TRBD1; j_gene: TRBJ1-2
CDR3aa: CASSQDPSSRETQYF; CDR3nt: TGTGCCAGCAGCCAAGATCCAAGCTCGCGGGAGACCCAGTACTTC; v_gene: TRBV4-2; abundance: few; d_gene: .; j_gene: TRBJ2-5
CDR3aa: CASSPAREETQYF; CDR3nt: TGTGCCAGCAGCCCAGCGAGGGAAGAGACCCAGTACTTC; v_gene: TRBV13; abundance: .; d_gene: .; j_gene: TRBJ2-5
CDR3aa: CASSLRPWQETQYF; CDR3nt: TGTGCCAGCAGCTTAAGGCCTTGGCAAGAGACCCAGTACTTC; v_gene: TRBV7-9; abundance: .; d_gene: .; j_gene: TRBJ2-5
CDR3aa: CASSQGTSGKNIQYF; CDR3nt: TGTGCCAGCAGCCAAGGGACTAGCGGCAAAAACATTCAGTACTTC; v_gene: TRBV4-2; abundance: few; d_gene: TRBD2; j_gene: TRBJ2-4
CDR3aa: CASSRLGSGLGYGYTF; CDR3nt: TGTGCCAGCAGCCGGTTGGGGTCAGGGTTAGGCTATGGCTACACCTTC; v_gene: TRBV5-4; abundance: .; d_gene: .; j_gene: TRBJ1-2
CDR3aa: CASSSTGTSNYGYTF; CDR3nt: TGTGCCAGCAGTTCTACCGGGACATCTAACTATGGCTACACCTTC; v_gene: TRBV6-6; abundance: few; d_gene: .; j_gene: TRBJ1-2
CDR3aa: CASSGQGALGQFF; CDR3nt: TGTGCCAGTTCCGGACAGGGGGCGTTGGGGCAGTTCTTC; v_gene: TRBV2; abundance: large; d_gene: TRBD1; j_gene: TRBJ2-1
CDR3aa: CASSYWSGANEAFF; CDR3nt: TGTGCCAGCAGCTATTGGTCAGGGGCAAATGAAGCTTTCTTT; v_gene: TRBV7-9; abundance: .; d_gene: .; j_gene: TRBJ1-1
CDR3aa: CASSLTTDRGLHTEAFF; CDR3nt: TGTGCCAGCAGCTTAACTACCGACAGGGGGCTGCACACTGAAGCTTTCTTT; v_gene: TRBV11-2; abundance: .; d_gene: TRBD1; j_gene: TRBJ1-1
CDR3aa: CASSPWTGSLSGANVLTF; CDR3nt: TGTGCCAGCAGCCCCTGGACGGGAAGTCTCTCTGGGGCCAACGTCCTGACCTTC; v_gene: TRBV7-9; abundance: .; d_gene: .; j_gene: TRBJ2-6
CDR3aa: CAISEHTSGGGPYNEQFF; CDR3nt: TGTGCCATCAGTGAGCACACTAGCGGGGGGGGACCTTACAATGAGCAGTTCTTC; v_gene: TRBV10-3; abundance: medium-sized; d_gene: TRBD2; j_gene: TRBJ2-1
CDR3aa: CASSLVVVYENEQFF; CDR3nt: TGTGCCAGCAGCTTAGTAGTGGTTTACGAAAATGAGCAGTTCTTC; v_gene: TRBV7-9; abundance: few; d_gene: .; j_gene: TRBJ2-1